This TCR beta chain was obtained from a study of blood T cell repertoires in COVID-19. At the level of the study: The United States, Italy and Spain supplied acute and convalescent COVID-19 samples.

All exposed participants met a person with COVID-19 within 2 weeks before entering the study. Libraries were prepared by immunoSEQ multiplex PCR; TCRdb keeps only in-frame clonotypes and omits some of them. The sample shows fewer than 250,000 clones, 83% of them seen only once. This CDR3 region has 14 residues. Material for sequencing was PBMCs or T cells enriched from blood (not recorded which). The receptor's source is a woman in her forties or fifties who had been exposed to COVID-19. The chain combines TRBV21-1 with TRBJ1-1; the DNA was not compared with TRBD1, the D call given in the table. TRBV21-1 is described as a pseudogene. The CDR3 DNA reads TGTGCCAGCAGCCTAAGCCAGGGGAACACTGAAGCTTTCTTT. This codes for CASSLSQGNTEAFF.